This TCR beta chain was found in a study of OX40 agonist ivuxolimab in advanced cancers. This CDR3 region has 15 residues. Losses at the gene ends were 6 bases for V and 5 bases for J; bases not matched to a gene: 10. The germline CDR1 and CDR2 sequences are MNHEY and SMNVEV (reference sequence). Study conclusions and caveats: Still undetermined is the antigen specificity of the expanded peripheral T cells. In a subset of nonresponders, normalized T-cell clonal expansion was also low.

Data came from immunoSEQ multiplex PCR; TCRdb stores just in-frame clones and leaves some out. Of roughly 40,000 clones listed, more than 85% are singletons. Worth noting for this clone: Its antigen is not identified.

Baseline, cycle 4 day 1, and cycle 7 day 1 were the blood sampling points. This receptor was identified in an adult with an advanced solid tumor such as melanoma, head and neck, liver or kidney cancer. The chain couples TRBV27 to TRBJ2-3; TRBD1 matches at 8 bases. The sample consisted of CD4+ or CD8+ T cells sorted from blood, taken in a trial of the OX40 agonist ivuxolimab. CDR3 nucleotides: TGTGCCAGCAGCCCTTGGACAGGGTTAAAAGATACGCAGTATTTT. This translates into CASSPWTGLKDTQYF.